A single sample gave rise to the 15 T cell receptor beta chains below, sequenced in a study of blood T cell repertoires in COVID-19 (TCRdb year 2020). Library preparation used the immunoSEQ multiplex PCR assay. The table was pulled from immuneACCESS by TCRdb, which kept in-frame rearrangements only. Such tables lose some clones; where checked, under half of the loss comes from unresolved V genes, and the rest has no known cause. This sample is represented by approximately 300,000 clones; around 86% of them were singletons. The top ten hold 1.5% to 2% of the sample. The specimen sequenced was peripheral blood. The receptors derive from a woman aged 45 to 65 with acute or convalescent COVID-19.

The J gene is TRBJ2-7, the V gene TRBV4-1; weak D call: TRBD2 (8 bases). V lost 0 bases, J lost 5 bases, and 14 bases lay in between. The CDR3 runs 15 residues. Germline V CDR1 and CDR2: MGHRA, YSYEKL. The DNA for the CDR3 is TGCGCCAGCAGCCAAGAAGGGACTAGGGGGCACGAGCAGTACTTC. It yields the protein CASSQEGTRGHEQYF.

The genes are TRBV5-1 and TRBJ1-4, with D possibly matching TRBD1 (5 bases). The germline gives CDR1 SGHRS, CDR2 YFSETQ. V was cut by 5 bases and J by 4 bases, with 18 bases left in between. The CDR3 consists of 16 residues. The CDR3 DNA follows: TGCGCCAGCAGAAGGGGCAGGGAGGGGAGTAATGAAAAACTGTTTTTT. It translates to CASRRGREGSNEKLFF.

This sequence joins TRBV19 and TRBJ1-1; no firm D call. With 8 bases removed from V and 2 bases from J, the gap between germline ends came to 18 bases. Germline values: CDR1 LNHDA, CDR2 SQIVND (reference sequence). The CDR3 sequence is 15 residues long. For the CDR3, the DNA is TGTGCCAGTGCTCGAGGAGATAACCTTAACACTGAAGCTTTCTTT. This encodes CASARGDNLNTEAFF.

The chain carries TRBV18 and TRBJ1-2, with D maybe TRBD1 (5 bases). The V gene lost 6 bases and the J gene lost 4 bases, with 12 bases spanning the gap. CDR3 length: 13 amino acids. From germline, CDR1 is KGHSH and CDR2 LQKENI. In nucleotides, the CDR3 is TGTGCCAGCTCGGTCGACAGAAGCTATGGCTACACCTTC. Its translation: CASSVDRSYGYTF.

The rearrangement uses TRBV5-1 and TRBJ1-1; D is ambiguous. CDR3 length equals 14 residues. V was cut by 4 bases and J by 3 bases, with 13 bases left in between. Germline V gene lookup returns CDR1 SGHRS and CDR2 YFSETQ. Written as DNA, the CDR3 is TGCGCCAGCAGCCCGGCGGGGTCTTACACTGAAGCTTTCTTT. It is translated as CASSPAGSYTEAFF.

This rearrangement joins TRBV27 to TRBJ2-5, with TRBD1 identical over 9 bases. This CDR3 has 16 residues. The trim removed 4 bases at V and 4 bases at J, leaving 10 bases unmatched. Germline CDR1 and CDR2: MNHEY and SMNVEV (reference sequence). CDR3 loop: CASSWEATGGGETQYF. CDR3 bases: TGTGCCAGCAGTTGGGAAGCGACAGGGGGAGGAGAGACCCAGTACTTC.

This clone is a singleton in its sample. The V gene is TRBV18, the J gene TRBJ1-1; 8 bases are shared with TRBD1. V lost 4 bases to trimming and J lost 2 bases; unmatched junction nucleotides: 6. CDR3 length: 15 residues. The germline gives CDR1 KGHSH, CDR2 LQKENI. CDR3 residues: CASSHGTGYNTEAFF. The DNA for the CDR3 is TGTGCCAGCTCACACGGGACAGGTTACAACACTGAAGCTTTCTTT.

This chain connects TRBV28 to TRBJ2-7; 8 nucleotides line up with TRBD1. Germline V lookup: CDR1 MDHEN, CDR2 SYDVKM. V dropped 8 bases and J dropped 3; count of bases not matched to a gene: 3. This CDR3 is built from 12 residues. The CDR3 nucleotides are TGTGCCAGCCGGGACAGGATCTACGAGCAGTACTTC. Translated: CASRDRIYEQYF.

The rearrangement links TRBV15 to TRBJ1-2; 8 nucleotides match TRBD1. CDR1 LNHNV and CDR2 YYDKDF come from the germline V gene (reference sequence). Trimming removed 1 base from V and 4 bases from J; junction bases left unmatched: 8. CDR3 size: 16 residues. CDR3 coding DNA: TGTGCCACCAGCAGAGCACCGGGACAGGTCCGCTATGGCTACACCTTC. It yields the protein CATSRAPGQVRYGYTF.

The gene calls are TRBV7-9 and TRBJ2-1; 9 nucleotides align to TRBD2. The CDR3 covers 17 residues. V was pared by 1 base and J by 8 bases, with 12 bases of the junction left unmatched. Germline lookup yields CDR1 SEHNR and CDR2 FQNEAQ (reference sequence). The CDR3 spells CASSLGSSGKTDYEQFF. DNA for the CDR3: TGTGCCAGCAGCTTAGGGTCTAGCGGGAAGACAGACTATGAGCAGTTCTTC.

V gene TRBV5-1 combines with J gene TRBJ2-3; 10 positions match TRBD2. Trimming at V came to 4 bases and at J to 14 bases, leaving 37 bases not matched to a gene. This CDR3 region has 22 residues. Germline V gives CDR1 SGHRS, CDR2 YFSETQ. For the CDR3, the DNA is TGCGCCAGCAGCGCGGACAGCCTAAACCGTCTCCTAGCGGGGGAGGCCATCGGTGTTCGGTATTTT. It codes for CASSADSLNRLLAGEAIGVRYF.

This clone has at least ten counts. The V call is TRBV7-6, the J call TRBJ2-7; no clear D. This CDR3 is 14 amino acids long. Germline values: CDR1 SGHVS, CDR2 FNYEAQ. The V gene lost 3 bases and the J gene lost 6 bases, with 15 bases spanning the gap. The CDR3, as DNA: TGTGCCAGCAGCTTGGCCGCGGAATCGGTCGAGCAGTACTTC. This gives the protein CASSLAAESVEQYF.

J is TRBJ2-2 and V is TRBV18; weak D call: TRBD1 (5 bases). The ends were cut back, 8 bases at V and 0 bases at J, with 13 bases in the middle. Germline values: CDR1 KGHSH, CDR2 LQKENI. CDR3 length: 15 residues. This CDR3 is CASPLQETNTGELFF. As DNA, the CDR3 is TGTGCCAGCCCCTTACAGGAGACGAACACCGGGGAGCTGTTTTTT.

CDR3 sequence: CASSSGVRTDTQYF. The CDR3 DNA sequence: TGCGCCAGCAGCTCGGGAGTTCGCACAGATACGCAGTATTTT. The rearrangement joins TRBV5-1 to TRBJ2-3, with a weak D call TRBD2 (6 bases). V was shortened by 3 bases and J by 1 base, with 9 bases between the two germline ends. The CDR3 consists of 14 residues. In germline, CDR1 is SGHRS, CDR2 YFSETQ.

This clone was seen only a few times. The rearrangement links TRBV27 to TRBJ2-1, with D uncertain. Deletions cut 0 bases from V and 0 bases from J, with 9 bases between. The germline gives CDR1 MNHEY, CDR2 SMNVEV (reference sequence). This CDR3 spans 16 amino acids. CDR3 DNA: TGTGCCAGCAGTTTATCCGGGTTCAGCTCCTACAATGAGCAGTTCTTC. Protein: CASSLSGFSSYNEQFF.